The T cell receptor (beta chain) described here comes from a study of T cells after yellow fever vaccination. Whole-study results and caveats: Contaminating bulk clonotypes could be abundant in FACS-sorted repertoires. Most primary-vaccination clones recurred post-booster (under 98% CD4, about 87% CD8).

TCRdb fed the 5' RACE reads into MiXCR, producing one record per CDR3 protein. The sample lists 400,000 or so distinct CDR3 sequences; around 20% were seen once. The CDR3 is 15 residues long. Trimming took off 6 bases at V and 0 bases at J, with 9 bases between the two ends. Germline-derived CDR1 and CDR2 are MDHEN and SYDVKM. Concerning this clonotype: Antigen specificity is unknown.

The rearrangement uses TRBV28 and TRBJ2-6; D ambiguous. This specimen was PBMCs, taken before the yellow fever booster vaccination. This TCR derives from a man aged 18 to 35 who received the YFV17D yellow fever vaccine. The CDR3, as DNA: TGTGCCAGCAGAGGTTACGGCTCTGGGGCCAACGTCCTGACTTTC. Amino acid sequence: CASRGYGSGANVLTF.